This is a list of T cell receptor beta chains from one sample in a study of control samples from healthy donors and cancer patients. Assay: immunoSEQ multiplex PCR; the TCRdb copy retains only in-frame clones and omits some. The repertoire holds approximately 79,000 clones, with approximately 91% as singletons. Sequences were obtained from blood. These receptors all come from a man aged 45-60 years in good health. Both conserved end residues are part of each CDR3. The D gene is left open where the match is weak. Size is omitted from some rows. Given values are once, few, many or a class for expanded clones.

j_call d_call v_call clone_size cdr3_aa cdr3_nt
TRBJ2-1 - TRBV4-1 - CASSQEGYPYNEQFF TGCGCCAGCAGCCAAGAAGGTTACCCCTACAATGAGCAGTTCTTC
TRBJ1-2 - TRBV11-2 - CASSFVAGANYGYTF TGTGCCAGCAGCTTTGTGGCCGGAGCTAACTATGGCTACACCTTC
TRBJ2-3 TRBD1 TRBV3-1/TRBV3-2 once CASSQEGRGILLSTDTQYF TGTGCCAGCAGCCAAGAGGGCAGGGGGATCTTACTTAGCACAGATACGCAGTATTTT
TRBJ2-5 TRBD1 TRBV24-1 once CATSGTGQETQYF TGTGCCACCAGTGGGACAGGACAAGAGACCCAGTACTTC
TRBJ2-3 - TRBV18 - CASSPFSDTQYF TGTGCCAGCTCGCCGTTTTCAGATACGCAGTATTTT
TRBJ1-6 TRBD1 TRBV9 - CASSVRTGNSPLHF TGTGCCAGCAGCGTAAGGACAGGGAATTCACCCCTCCACTTT
TRBJ1-4 TRBD1 TRBV6-5 - CASSTGGLDEKLFF TGTGCCAGCAGTACAGGGGGCCTAGATGAAAAACTGTTTTTT
TRBJ1-1 TRBD1 TRBV5-6 - CASSFKGQYSAFF TGTGCCAGCAGCTTCAAGGGACAGTACTCAGCTTTCTTT
TRBJ1-6 - TRBV3-1/TRBV3-2 once CASSPRQYSPLHF TGTGCCAGCAGCCCCCGACAGTATTCACCCCTCCACTTT
TRBJ1-4 - TRBV5-1 - CASSSGDITTNEKLFF TGCGCCAGCAGCTCAGGGGACATTACAACTAATGAAAAACTGTTTTTT
TRBJ1-1 - TRBV9 - CASSVGWTVENTEAFF TGTGCCAGCAGCGTAGGTTGGACAGTCGAAAACACTGAAGCTTTCTTT
TRBJ2-5 - TRBV11-2 once CASSKGGQAQETQYF TGTGCCAGCAGCAAGGGGGGTCAGGCTCAAGAGACCCAGTACTTC
TRBJ2-7 - TRBV21-1 - CASSKDPSLCSYEQYF TGTGCCAGCAGCAAAGACCCAAGCCTCTGCTCCTACGAGCAGTACTTC
TRBJ2-1 TRBD2 TRBV5-1 - CASSLVLAGGYNEQFF TGCGCCAGCAGCTTGGTGCTAGCGGGGGGTTACAATGAGCAGTTCTTC
TRBJ2-5 - TRBV11-3 - CASSPGRASETQYF TGTGCCAGCAGCCCTGGACGGGCTTCTGAGACCCAGTACTTC
TRBJ2-5 - TRBV5-6 - CASSSEGQETQYF TGTGCCAGCAGCTCGGAGGGACAAGAGACCCAGTACTTC
TRBJ1-2 - TRBV7-9 - CASSLAAVRVDGYTF TGTGCCAGCAGCTTAGCGGCCGTCAGGGTGGATGGCTACACCTTC
TRBJ2-3 - TRBV12-5 - CARGGPGATDTQYF TGTGCTAGGGGGGGGCCCGGGGCAACAGATACGCAGTATTTT
TRBJ1-2 - TRBV6-5 once CASRALQGYYGYTF TGTGCCAGCAGGGCGTTACAGGGTTACTATGGCTACACCTTC
TRBJ1-5 - TRBV6-2/TRBV6-3 - CASSYGGSRNQPQHF TGTGCCAGCAGTTACGGGGGATCCCGGAATCAGCCCCAGCATTTT
TRBJ2-7 - TRBV7-8 - CASSANQGYEQYF TGTGCCAGCAGCGCTAATCAGGGGTACGAGCAGTACTTC
TRBJ2-2 - TRBV27 - CASRSWTDTGELFF TGTGCCAGCAGAAGTTGGACAGACACCGGGGAGCTGTTTTTT
TRBJ2-2 - TRBV12-5 - CASGLPGTGELFF TGTGCTAGTGGTTTGCCGGGAACCGGGGAGCTGTTTTTT
TRBJ1-1 - TRBV6-5 - CASQSPGHLEAFF TGTGCCAGCCAGTCTCCGGGACACCTAGAAGCTTTCTTT
TRBJ2-5 - TRBV29-1 - CSGEGHGGETQYF TGCAGCGGGGAGGGACACGGTGGCGAGACCCAGTACTTC
TRBJ1-3 - TRBV6-5 - CASREDRARGNTIYF TGTGCCAGCAGAGAGGATAGGGCGCGGGGAAACACCATATATTTT
TRBJ2-7 - TRBV7-9 - CASSFDGALEQYF TGTGCCAGCAGCTTTGATGGGGCGCTTGAGCAGTACTTC
TRBJ1-2 TRBD1 TRBV7-6 - CASSPQGADYGYTF TGTGCCAGCAGCCCACAGGGGGCCGACTATGGCTACACCTTC
TRBJ2-3 - TRBV5-6 - CASTLAPTDTQYF TGTGCCTCTACACTAGCACCCACAGATACGCAGTATTTT
TRBJ2-1 - TRBV29-1 - CSVAAGEQFF TGCAGCGTTGCAGCTGGTGAGCAGTTCTTC
TRBJ2-5 - TRBV4-2 once CASSSAGEETQYF TGTGCCAGCAGCTCGGCGGGCGAAGAGACCCAGTACTTC
TRBJ2-5 - TRBV19 few CASSMGIASIPETQYF TGTGCCAGTAGTATGGGAATAGCGTCTATCCCAGAGACCCAGTACTTC
TRBJ1-2 - TRBV2 - CASSERGYGYTF TGTGCCAGCAGTGAAAGGGGCTATGGCTACACCTTC
TRBJ1-6 - TRBV15 - CATSRDGRTNSPLHF TGTGCCACCAGCAGAGACGGGCGGACTAATTCACCCCTCCACTTT
TRBJ2-7 TRBD1 TRBV18 - CASSPQGQGSYEQYF TGTGCCAGCTCACCACAAGGACAGGGTTCCTACGAGCAGTACTTC
TRBJ1-1 TRBD1 TRBV30 once CAWDRQGSEAFF TGTGCCTGGGATCGACAGGGGAGTGAAGCTTTCTTT
TRBJ2-3 - TRBV7-9 - CASSLPGSTDTQYF TGTGCCAGCAGCTTACCAGGGAGCACAGATACGCAGTATTTT
TRBJ2-2 - TRBV4-2 - CASSRGGQGLNTGELFF TGTGCCAGCAGTCGGGGGGGACAGGGCCTGAACACCGGGGAGCTGTTTTTT
TRBJ2-6 - TRBV11-2 - CASSYTVVGPSGANVLTF TGTGCCAGCAGCTACACTGTCGTTGGCCCCTCTGGGGCCAACGTCCTGACTTTC
TRBJ2-3 - TRBV6-5 - CASSKRAERDTQYF TGTGCCAGCAGTAAAAGGGCAGAGCGGGATACGCAGTATTTT
TRBJ2-7 - TRBV30 - CAWTVSSVSYEQYF TGTGCCTGGACCGTTTCTTCAGTCTCCTACGAGCAGTACTTC
TRBJ1-1 - TRBV21-1 - CASSKGRRTGSITEAFF TGTGCCAGCAGCAAAGGGAGGCGGACAGGGTCAATCACTGAAGCTTTCTTT
TRBJ1-1 TRBD1 TRBV24-1 - CATRGTGATEAFF TGTGCCACCAGGGGGACAGGGGCCACTGAAGCTTTCTTT
TRBJ1-2 - TRBV5-1 - CASSTHREGYYGYTF TGCGCCAGCAGCACTCACAGGGAGGGATATTATGGCTACACCTTC
TRBJ1-2 TRBD1 TRBV2 - CASSEDRGPSPYGYTF TGTGCCAGCAGTGAAGACAGGGGGCCCTCCCCCTATGGCTACACCTTC
TRBJ2-7 TRBD1 TRBV19 - CASSGRDRRYEQYF TGTGCCAGTAGTGGCCGGGACAGGAGGTACGAGCAGTACTTC
TRBJ2-7 - TRBV30 - CAWSRTGSSYEQYF TGTGCCTGGAGTCGCACAGGGAGCTCCTACGAGCAGTACTTC
TRBJ2-5 - TRBV19 once CASSIWGTETQYF TGTGCCAGTAGTATCTGGGGGACAGAGACCCAGTACTTC
TRBJ2-1 - TRBV4-1 once CASSQGDGVSPSDEQFF TGCGCCAGCAGCCAAGGAGACGGGGTATCGCCATCTGATGAGCAGTTCTTC
TRBJ2-5 - TRBV9 - CASSVAGGQTLQETQYF TGTGCCAGCAGCGTAGCTGGCGGCCAAACTCTTCAAGAGACCCAGTACTTC
TRBJ1-6 - TRBV6-2/TRBV6-3 - CASTPRTGPYESPLHF TGTGCCAGCACCCCCCGGACGGGACCCTATGAATCACCCCTCCACTTT
TRBJ1-5 TRBD1 TRBV19 - CASGRGQGALGWNQPQHF TGTGCCAGTGGGAGGGGACAGGGGGCGTTGGGTTGGAATCAGCCCCAGCATTTT
TRBJ1-4 - TRBV18 - CASSPAVLNEKLFF TGTGCCAGCTCACCGGCAGTACTGAATGAAAAACTGTTTTTT